Listed here are 27 T cell receptor beta chains from one sample, sequenced in a study of blood T cell repertoires in COVID-19. This table comes from immunoSEQ multiplex PCR, and its TCRdb copy is limited to in-frame clones, with some not included. This table has fewer than 400,000 clones, more than 85% appearing once. Sequenced: PBMCs or T cells enriched from blood (not recorded which). The receptors originated from a woman in her twenties or thirties who had recovered from COVID-19.

This CDR3 is CASSPRDSNEKLFF. DNA for the CDR3: TGTGCCAGCTCACCACGGGACAGCAATGAAAAACTGTTTTTT. V usage is TRBV18 and J usage is TRBJ1-4, with 7 bases matching TRBD1. Germline V gene sequence: CDR1 KGHSH, CDR2 LQKENI. The ends lost 1 base at V and 5 bases at J; junction bases unmatched: 1. CDR3 size: 14 residues.

This rearrangement joins TRBV6-1 to TRBJ1-2, with TRBD1 identical over 10 bases. CDR1 is MNHNS, CDR2 SASEGT, per germline. This CDR3 comprises 15 residues. Trimming cost V 3 bases and J 2 bases; bases outside gene matches: 3. Written as DNA, the CDR3 is TGTGCCAGCAGTGACGGGACAGGGGCGAACTATGGCTACACCTTC. Protein sequence: CASSDGTGANYGYTF.

The sample holds a few counts of this clone. V is TRBV18 and J is TRBJ1-1, with D maybe TRBD1 (6 bases). The CDR3 loop spans 13 amino acids. Trimming shortened V by 2 bases and J by 10 bases, and 14 bases separated the two germline ends. CDR1 and CDR2 from the germline V gene are KGHSH and LQKENI. This chain's CDR3 is CASSPDRQGIAFF. The CDR3 coding sequence is TGTGCCAGCTCACCAGATAGGCAGGGGATAGCTTTCTTT.

This clone came up once. V usage is TRBV5-1 and J usage is TRBJ1-1, with 8 bases lining up with TRBD1. The length of the CDR3 is 14 residues. J lost 6 bases, V lost 3 bases, and 7 bases had no gene match. Germline V lookup: CDR1 SGHRS, CDR2 YFSETQ. In nucleotides, the CDR3 is TGCGCCAGCAGCTCCCAGACAGGGGAACCTGAAGCTTTCTTT. Protein product: CASSSQTGEPEAFF.

This chain connects TRBV11-2 to TRBJ2-1, with TRBD1 matching over 9 bases. Germline trimming cut 5 bases from V and 9 bases from J; bases unmatched to any gene: 2. CDR3 size: 12 residues. CDR1 and CDR2 (germline): SGHAT, FQNNGV. CDR3 residues: CASSRTGVEQFF. The CDR3 nucleotides read TGTGCCAGCAGCCGGACAGGGGTTGAGCAGTTCTTC.

The gene calls are TRBV29-1 and TRBJ1-2, with a possible D match to TRBD1 (5 bases). Germline V lookup: CDR1 SQVTM, CDR2 ANQGSEA. Trimming pared 3 bases from V and 7 bases from J, leaving 21 bases between. CDR3 length: 15 amino acids. The DNA for the CDR3 is TGCAGCGTTGACTCCGAAATTCCCAGGGAGGGTGGCTACACCTTC. This gives the protein CSVDSEIPREGGYTF. Based on the CDR3 plus reference TRBV29-1 and TRBJ1-2, the full variable domain is SAVISQKPSRDICQRGTSLTIQCQVDSQVTMMFWYRQQPGQSLTLIATANQGSEATYESGFVIDKFPISRPNLTFSTLTVSNMSPEDSSIYLCSVDSEIPREGGYTFGSGTRLTVV.

The CDR3 here is CASSLAGDRGLGHGYTF. CDR3 sequence (DNA): TGCGCCAGCAGCTTGGCCGGAGACAGGGGGCTCGGACATGGCTACACCTTC. J is TRBJ1-2 and V is TRBV5-1; 10 bases align to TRBD1. The CDR3 consists of 17 residues. Unmatched junction bases numbered 11, after V lost 0 bases and J lost 6 bases. Germline V CDR1 and CDR2: SGHRS, YFSETQ.

The chain links TRBV7-9 to TRBJ2-7; 7 bases agree with TRBD1. Germline V gene lookup returns CDR1 SEHNR and CDR2 FQNEAQ (reference sequence). The CDR3 totals 12 residues. V gave up 5 bases and J gave up 7 bases; unmatched junction bases: 5. The CDR3 nucleotides are TGTGCCAGCAGCGTACAGGGGTGGGAGCAGTACTTC. Its protein product is CASSVQGWEQYF.

The chain is built from TRBV27 and TRBJ2-7; 8 bases match TRBD2. The germline V gene encodes CDR1 MNHEY and CDR2 SMNVEV (reference sequence). The CDR3 consists of 15 residues. The J segment lost 2 bases and the V segment lost 6 bases, leaving 9 bases of the junction unmatched. CDR3 DNA: TGTGCCAGCAGCTTAAGTCGGGGGGGGCCCTACGAGCAGTACTTC. Translated: CASSLSRGGPYEQYF.

The V and J genes are TRBV6-2 or TRBV6-3 and TRBJ2-1, with 9 bases identical to TRBD1. V lost 5 bases, J lost 5 bases, and 7 bases stayed unmatched. Per germline, CDR1 MNHEY and CDR2 SVGEGT. CDR3 size: 15 residues. As DNA, the CDR3 is TGTGCCAGCAGTCACCGGGACAGGGATAACAATGAGCAGTTCTTC. Translated, it gives CASSHRDRDNNEQFF.

This CDR3 is CASSLDDRGHEQYF. CDR3 in DNA: TGTGCCAGCAGCTTAGACGACAGGGGCCACGAGCAGTACTTC. The chain carries TRBV7-6 and TRBJ2-7; TRBD1 agrees at 8 bases. V lost 1 base to trimming and J lost 5 bases; unmatched junction nucleotides: 4. Germline V lookup: CDR1 SGHVS, CDR2 FNYEAQ. CDR3 size: 14 residues. The whole variable domain, filled in from reference TRBV7-6 and TRBJ2-7, reads GAGVSQSPRYKVTKRGQDVALRCDPISGHVSLYWYRQALGQGPEFLTYFNYEAQQDKSGLPNDRFSAERPEGSISTLTIQRTEQRDSAMYRCASSLDDRGHEQYFGPGTRLTVT.

A single count supports this clone. The V and J genes are TRBV7-2 and TRBJ1-1, with TRBD1 matching over 7 bases. With 0 bases clipped from V and 0 bases from J, the junction kept 1 base outside the gene matches. CDR3 length: 15 residues. Germline V gives CDR1 SGHTA, CDR2 FQGNSA. The CDR3 DNA follows: TGTGCCAGCAGCTTAGCGGGACAGTTGAACACTGAAGCTTTCTTT. Protein: CASSLAGQLNTEAFF.

This clone has only one observation. The gene calls are TRBV7-2 and TRBJ2-1; 14 positions match TRBD2. Germline CDR1 SGHTA, CDR2 FQGNSA. V shed 1 base and J 10 bases; nucleotides not matched to a gene: 0. The CDR3 is 14 residues long. The CDR3 DNA reads as TGTGCCAGCAGCTTAGGACTAGCGGGGGGGGAGCAGTTCTTC. It translates to CASSLGLAGGEQFF.

The chain carries TRBV9 and TRBJ1-4; 9 bases agree with TRBD1. CDR3 length: 18 amino acids. With V trimmed by 9 bases and J by 0 bases, 15 bases remained unmatched. Germline assignment: CDR1 SGDLS and CDR2 YYNGEE. The CDR3: CAIESQGAVPATNEKLFF. CDR3 coding DNA: TGTGCCATCGAATCACAGGGGGCCGTACCGGCAACTAATGAAAAACTGTTTTTT.

V gene TRBV5-1 combines with J gene TRBJ1-4; a possible D gene is TRBD1 (6 bases). Between the trimmed V and J ends, which lost 0 bases and 5 bases, there was a span of 11 bases. CDR1 and CDR2 from the germline V gene are SGHRS and YFSETQ. The CDR3 sequence is 15 residues long. CDR3: CASSLGGQSNEKLFF. CDR3 coding DNA: TGCGCCAGCAGCTTGGGTGGACAGAGCAATGAAAAACTGTTTTTT.

The CDR3 loop is CASRLGLAGELFF. CDR3 nucleotides: TGTGCCAGCAGACTTGGACTCGCCGGGGAGCTGTTTTTT. The chain couples TRBV6-5 to TRBJ2-2; weak D call: TRBD2 (5 bases). Germline CDR1 MNHEY, CDR2 SVGAGI. This CDR3 region has 13 residues. Trimming took off 6 bases at V and 6 bases at J, with 11 bases between the two ends.

The genes are TRBV28 and TRBJ1-1; the D gene is possibly TRBD1 (5 bases). Germline lookup yields CDR1 MDHEN and CDR2 SYDVKM. With 1 base removed from V and 4 bases from J, the gap between germline ends came to 10 bases. CDR3 length equals 14 residues. DNA for the CDR3: TGTGCCAGCAGTTTATCGTGGGGCATCACTGAAGCTTTCTTT. Protein product: CASSLSWGITEAFF.

For this clone: The same CDR3 can be traced to other DNA sequences in this sample. The chain has TRBV7-9 and TRBJ2-2, with D perhaps matching TRBD2 (6 bases). The CDR3 loop spans 15 amino acids. V was shortened by 0 bases and J by 1 base, with 6 bases between the two germline ends. Germline V gives CDR1 SEHNR, CDR2 FQNEAQ (reference sequence). CDR3 nucleotide sequence: TGTGCCAGCAGCTTAGCCGGGGGGAACACCGGGGAGCTGTTTTTT. Amino acids: CASSLAGGNTGELFF.

DNA for the CDR3: TGTGCCAGCAGCTTGCGAGGACAGTCCTACAATGAGCAGTTCTTC. It encodes CASSLRGQSYNEQFF. The rearrangement links TRBV5-8 to TRBJ2-1; D possibly corresponds to TRBD1 (6 bases). Trimming pared 1 base from V and 1 base from J, leaving 9 bases between. The CDR3 is made up of 15 amino acids. The germline V gene encodes CDR1 SGHTS and CDR2 YDEGEE.

This clone is a singleton in its sample. The chain has TRBV5-1 and TRBJ2-7; 7 bases line up with TRBD1. V was pared by 4 bases and J by 3 bases, with 4 bases of the junction left unmatched. Germline assignment: CDR1 SGHRS and CDR2 YFSETQ. The CDR3 length is 13 residues. The CDR3 sequence: CASSQGQSYEQYF. The DNA of the CDR3 is TGCGCCAGCAGCCAGGGACAGAGCTACGAGCAGTACTTC. Full variable domain (remainder filled in from reference TRBV5-1 and TRBJ2-7): KAGVTQTPRYLIKTRGQQVTLSCSPISGHRSVSWYQQTPGQGLQFLFEYFSETQRNKGNFPGRFSGRQFSNSRSEMNVSTLELGDSALYLCASSQGQSYEQYFGPGTRLTVT.

The V call is TRBV5-4, the J call TRBJ1-1; D might be TRBD1 (6 bases). This CDR3 is built from 14 residues. Germline V gene lookup returns CDR1 SGHNT and CDR2 YYREEE (reference sequence). Trimming took 4 bases from V and 6 from J, leaving 16 bases between them. CDR3: CASSPYDRTPEAFF. CDR3 DNA sequence: TGTGCCAGCAGCCCATACGACAGGACCCCTGAAGCTTTCTTT.

The CDR3 DNA follows: TGTGCCTGGAGTGTACAATCTAACACTGAAGCTTTCTTT. Its translation: CAWSVQSNTEAFF. The chain employs TRBV30 and TRBJ1-1; D remains ambiguous. Deletions cut 0 bases from V and 2 bases from J, with 7 bases between. The CDR3 sequence is 13 residues long. Per the germline V gene, CDR1 is GTSNPN and CDR2 is SVGIG (reference sequence).

The chain is built from TRBV3-1 (or the pseudogene TRBV3-2) and TRBJ2-5, with 8 bases matching TRBD2. The CDR3 length is 17 residues. Germline values: CDR1 LGHDT, CDR2 YNNKEL (reference sequence). Unmatched junction bases numbered 9, after V lost 1 base and J lost 2 bases. Written as DNA, the CDR3 is TGTGCCAGCAGCCAAGTTAGCGGGGCCGGACGACAAGAGACCCAGTACTTC. Its translation is CASSQVSGAGRQETQYF.

The chain combines TRBV5-1 with TRBJ1-6; 11 nucleotides align to TRBD1. This CDR3 has 20 residues. The trim removed 4 bases at V and 8 bases at J, leaving 20 bases unmatched. Germline CDR1 and CDR2: SGHRS and YFSETQ. The CDR3 DNA reads TGCGCCAGCAGCGGGAGGCGGTTCCCGGGACAGGGGGGTCATTATTCACCCCTCCACTTT. Its protein product is CASSGRRFPGQGGHYSPLHF.

The chain combines TRBV6-4 with TRBJ2-7; D is possibly TRBD2 (6 bases). Trimming pared 2 bases from V and 3 bases from J, leaving 14 bases between. The CDR3 runs 15 residues. The germline gives CDR1 MRHNA, CDR2 SNTAGT. CDR3 amino acids: CASSDAVGGIYEQYF. The CDR3 DNA is TGTGCCAGCAGTGACGCGGTTGGGGGGATCTACGAGCAGTACTTC.

The chain uses TRBV13 and TRBJ2-7, with TRBD2 matching over 8 bases. V was pared by 8 bases and J by 2 bases, with 8 bases of the junction left unmatched. CDR1 is PRHDT, CDR2 FYEKMQ, per germline (reference sequence). The CDR3 is 14 amino acids. DNA of the CDR3: TGTGCCAGCGAGCTAGCGGGTGTAACCTACGAGCAGTACTTC. As protein: CASELAGVTYEQYF.

The V and J genes are TRBV5-6 and TRBJ1-3; possible D gene TRBD1, 5 bases. CDR3 length equals 15 residues. CDR1 and CDR2 (germline): SGHDT, YYEEEE. With 1 base removed from V and 4 bases from J, the gap between germline ends came to 12 bases. The CDR3 sequence is CASSLMTEQGNTIYF. The CDR3 DNA reads as TGTGCCAGCAGCTTGATGACAGAGCAGGGAAACACCATATATTTT. The full variable domain, its missing parts supplied by reference TRBV5-6 and TRBJ1-3, is DAGVTQSPTHLIKTRGQQVTLRCSPKSGHDTVSWYQQALGQGPQFIFQYYEEEERQRGNFPDRFSGHQFPNYSSELNVNALLLGDSALYLCASSLMTEQGNTIYFGEGSWLTVV.